Listed here is a single TCR beta chain. 13 Jbeta primers and 60 Vbeta primers were used for the PCR. Profiled with immunoSEQ multiplex PCR; TCRdb holds only in-frame clones, not every one. The sample lists 120,000 or so clones, 75% to 85% occurring once. The data were taken from a study of cytomegalovirus exposure and HLA in healthy donors. Per germline, CDR1 SGHRS and CDR2 YFSETQ. The CDR3 totals 15 residues. V shed 4 bases, J shed 12 bases, and the junction held 10 bases outside the gene matches. The sequenced sample was PBMCs. This receptor was taken from a man in his forties in good health and CMV-seronegative. This sequence joins TRBV5-1 and TRBJ2-1; the match to TRBD2 covers 13 bases. The CDR3 coding sequence is TGCGCCAGCAGCCTAGGGACTAGCGGGAAGGGGGGGCAGTTCTTC. Encoded protein: CASSLGTSGKGGQFF.